The T cell receptor (beta chain) under discussion was sequenced for a study of blood T cell repertoires in COVID-19. Background on the study: The samples span acute and convalescent COVID-19 from the United States, Italy and Spain. PBMCs, B-cell-depleted T cells, or T cells were the source of the cDNA or gDNA that made up the material.

As processed by the authors: The assay estimated nucleated cells by amplifying reference gene primers. Sequencing was performed with immunoSEQ multiplex PCR; in TCRdb, only in-frame clones are kept and a portion is missing. D and trimming were read from the DNA, whereas the V and J calls and clone size are those reported in that table. This sample has about 22,000 clones, with around 89% found just once. V lost 1 base and J lost 12, with 19 bases in between. The CDR3 extends over 14 amino acids. Germline CDR1 LGHDT, CDR2 YNNKEL (reference sequence). The TCR originated in a human donor with active COVID-19. The donor label of this sample is uncertain. The genes are TRBV3-1 (or the pseudogene TRBV3-2) and TRBJ2-7, with D uncertain. Sequencing was done on a sample of peripheral blood. CDR3 bases: TGTGCCAGCAGCCAAGCAGGCTTATCTACGACCTGGTACTTC. This gives the protein CASSQAGLSTTWYF.